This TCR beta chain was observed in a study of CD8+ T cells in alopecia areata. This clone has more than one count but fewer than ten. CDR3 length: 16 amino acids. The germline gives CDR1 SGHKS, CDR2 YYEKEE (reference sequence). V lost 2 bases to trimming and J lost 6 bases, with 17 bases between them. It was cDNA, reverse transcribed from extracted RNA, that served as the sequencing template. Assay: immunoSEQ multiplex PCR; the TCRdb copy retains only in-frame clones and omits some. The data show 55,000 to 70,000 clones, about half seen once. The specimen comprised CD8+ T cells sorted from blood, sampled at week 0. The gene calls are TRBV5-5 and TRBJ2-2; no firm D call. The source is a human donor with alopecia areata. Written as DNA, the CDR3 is TGTGCCAGCAGCTTACCCAGCCGAGGATTTTCCGGGGAGCTGTTTTTT. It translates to CASSLPSRGFSGELFF.